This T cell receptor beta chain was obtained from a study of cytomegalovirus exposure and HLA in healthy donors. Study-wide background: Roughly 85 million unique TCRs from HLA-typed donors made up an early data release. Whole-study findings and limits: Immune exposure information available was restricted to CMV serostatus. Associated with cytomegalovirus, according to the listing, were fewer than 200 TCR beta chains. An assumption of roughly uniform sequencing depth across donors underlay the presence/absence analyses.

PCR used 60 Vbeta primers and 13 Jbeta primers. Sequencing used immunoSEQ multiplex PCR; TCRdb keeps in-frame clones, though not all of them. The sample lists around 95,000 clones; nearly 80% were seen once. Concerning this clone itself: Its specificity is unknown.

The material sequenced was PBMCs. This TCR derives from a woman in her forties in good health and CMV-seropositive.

The CDR3 reads CASSPGTGGSYEQYF. CDR3 in DNA: TGTGCCAGCAGTCCCGGGACAGGGGGTTCCTACGAGCAGTACTTC. J is TRBJ2-7 and V is TRBV28, with 11 bases matching TRBD1. This CDR3 is built from 15 residues. Germline V CDR1 and CDR2: MDHEN, SYDVKM. J gave up 1 base and V 5 bases, and 4 bases lay outside the gene matches.